What follows is one TCR beta chain and its context. Antigen: not known. Primers used in a second PCR of roughly 6 to 12 cycles were a sample-barcoded 5' primer and a J-beta primer mix. A tag from a template-switch adaptor with 12 random nucleotides marked each cDNA molecule. MiXCR was run by TCRdb on the 5' RACE reads, yielding one entry per CDR3 protein. Of about 970,000 distinct CDR3 sequences listed, roughly 50% are singletons. This CDR3 comprises 15 residues. Germline V CDR1 and CDR2: MNHEY, SVGEGT. The ends were cut back, 0 bases at V and 3 bases at J, with 9 bases in the middle. Roughly 9 milliliters of peripheral blood were drawn from each donor. The data stem from a study of blood T cells in healthy people across ages. Study findings and constraints: Per million T cells, TCR beta diversity dropped roughly linearly as age increased.

The receptor was isolated from a woman between 55 and 75 years old in good health. This chain joins TRBV6-2 or TRBV6-3 and TRBJ1-5, with D possibly being TRBD1 (6 bases). The sample was blood. DNA for the CDR3: TGTGCCAGCAGTTACTCGTGGGGGCTCAATCAGCCCCAGCATTTT. Protein sequence: CASSYSWGLNQPQHF.